The 10 T cell receptor beta chains listed next were all sequenced from one sample in a study of cytotoxic CD8 clonotypes in ibrutinib-treated CLL. The data were produced by immunoSEQ multiplex PCR, yet TCRdb's version contains in-frame clones alone and is incomplete. This table has about 25,000 clones, approximately 80% appearing once. The input for sequencing was PBMCs, taken before ibrutinib treatment. The origin of the receptors is a human donor with chronic lymphocytic leukemia.

This clone was observed a few times. The chain carries TRBV7-6 and TRBJ1-1; 7 bases agree with TRBD1. V shed 3 bases, J shed 3 bases, and the junction held 4 bases outside the gene matches. There are 14 residues in the CDR3. Germline CDR1 is SGHVS and CDR2 is FNYEAQ. In DNA form, the CDR3 reads TGTGCCAGCAGCTTGGACAGGATCCACACTGAAGCTTTCTTT. Amino acid sequence: CASSLDRIHTEAFF. Together with reference TRBV7-6 and TRBJ1-1, the CDR3 gives the full variable domain: GAGVSQSPRYKVTKRGQDVALRCDPISGHVSLYWYRQALGQGPEFLTYFNYEAQQDKSGLPNDRFSAERPEGSISTLTIQRTEQRDSAMYRCASSLDRIHTEAFFGQGTRLTVV.

The rearrangement links TRBV19 to TRBJ2-1; 10 nucleotides agree with TRBD2. The length of the CDR3 is 15 residues. CDR1 is LNHDA and CDR2 is SQIVND in the germline V gene (reference sequence). V trimming: 6 bases; J trimming: 1 base; junction bases outside the gene matches: 3. The chain's CDR3 is CASRPTSGSYNEQFF. The DNA of the CDR3 is TGTGCCAGTAGGCCGACTAGCGGGTCCTACAATGAGCAGTTCTTC.

J is TRBJ2-3 and V is TRBV2; 14 bases match TRBD2. The germline V gene has CDR1 SNHLY and CDR2 FYNNEI. The length of the CDR3 is 15 residues. V was pared by 4 bases and J by 4 bases, with 1 base of the junction left unmatched. In DNA, the CDR3 is TGTGCCAGCAGTGCGGGACTAGCGGGAGCAGATACGCAGTATTTT. This sequence encodes CASSAGLAGADTQYF. The full variable domain, its missing parts supplied by reference TRBV2 and TRBJ2-3, is EPEVTQTPSHQVTQMGQEVILRCVPISNHLYFYWYRQILGQKVEFLVSFYNNEISEKSEIFDDQFSVERPDGSNFTLKIRSTKLEDSAMYFCASSAGLAGADTQYFGPGTRLTVL.

This clone showed up just a few times. This CDR3 is CASSLGFGPSEQYF. DNA of the CDR3: TGTGCCAGCAGCTTAGGGTTCGGGCCCTCCGAGCAGTACTTC. The rearrangement links TRBV7-2 to TRBJ2-7; D gene unclear. V lost 1 base and J 6 bases, leaving 13 bases between the germline ends. The germline V gene has CDR1 SGHTA and CDR2 FQGNSA. This CDR3 is built from 14 residues. Using reference TRBV7-2 and TRBJ2-7 for the parts outside the CDR3, the full variable domain is GAGVSQSPSNKVTEKGKDVELRCDPISGHTALYWYRQSLGQGLEFLIYFQGNSAPDKSGLPSDRFSAERTGGSVSTLTIQRTQQEDSAVYLCASSLGFGPSEQYFGPGTRLTVT.

This rearrangement joins TRBV5-1 to TRBJ1-1; D possibly corresponds to TRBD1 (6 bases). V gave up 4 bases and J gave up 4 bases, with 11 bases separating them. The CDR3 covers 13 residues. Germline CDR1 is SGHRS and CDR2 is YFSETQ. The CDR3 region is CASSRDKTTEAFF. CDR3 coding DNA: TGCGCCAGCAGCCGGGACAAGACCACTGAAGCTTTCTTT.

This chain uses TRBV30 with TRBJ1-5; D is uncertain. Germline values: CDR1 GTSNPN, CDR2 SVGIG (reference sequence). This CDR3 comprises 15 residues. Trimming shortened V by 0 bases and J by 3 bases, and 12 bases separated the two germline ends. This CDR3 is CAWSVLGSVNQPQHF. CDR3 nucleotides: TGTGCCTGGAGTGTACTAGGGTCGGTCAATCAGCCCCAGCATTTT.

J is TRBJ2-3 and V is TRBV19; weak D call: TRBD2 (6 bases). The germline V and J ends were trimmed by 7 bases and 2 bases, with 16 bases remaining between them. CDR1 is LNHDA, CDR2 SQIVND, per germline (reference sequence). The CDR3 contains 15 residues. The CDR3 loop reads CASTEASATTDTQYF. The CDR3 nucleotides are TGTGCCAGTACAGAAGCTAGCGCCACCACAGATACGCAGTATTTT. The full variable domain, rest sourced from reference TRBV19 and TRBJ2-3, is DGGITQSPKYLFRKEGQNVTLSCEQNLNHDAMYWYRQDPGQGLRLIYYSQIVNDFQKGDIAEGYSVSREKKESFPLTVTSAQKNPTAFYLCASTEASATTDTQYFGPGTRLTVL.

Written as DNA, the CDR3 is TGTGCCAGCACCTTCGACAGGAACTATGGCTACACCTTC. This sequence encodes CASTFDRNYGYTF. This chain uses TRBV6-5 with TRBJ1-2, with D tentatively TRBD1 (6 bases). This CDR3 is built from 13 residues. V dropped 7 bases and J dropped 2 bases, with 11 bases sitting between them. Per germline, CDR1 MNHEY and CDR2 SVGAGI.

The V call is TRBV18, the J call TRBJ2-7; D may be TRBD2 (6 bases). The V end lost 3 bases, the J end lost 2 bases, and 11 bases lay between the germline ends. Germline CDR1 is KGHSH and CDR2 is LQKENI. This CDR3 spans 14 amino acids. The CDR3 bases are TGTGCCAGCTCACCGCTCCGGAGGGCCTACGAGCAGTACTTC. Translating it yields CASSPLRRAYEQYF.

Only a few counts were recorded for this clone. The chain joins TRBV28 to TRBJ1-2; D remains unclear. CDR1 and CDR2 (germline): MDHEN, SYDVKM. The CDR3 length is 13 residues. Trimming shortened V by 2 bases and J by 6 bases, and 10 bases separated the two germline ends. CDR3 region: CASSLQSGHGYTF. CDR3 DNA: TGTGCCAGCAGTTTACAGTCAGGCCATGGCTACACCTTC.